The present TCR beta chain was sequenced within a study of T-cell reconstitution after alpha-beta-depleted transplantation in children. Preparation of the TCRbeta library was carried out with unique molecular identifiers. MiXCR was run by TCRdb on the PCR reads, yielding one entry per CDR3 protein. The sample has 40,000 to 60,000 distinct CDR3 sequences, about 9% seen once. The CDR3 is 18 residues long. V was trimmed by 7 bases and J by 1 base, leaving 22 bases between them. CDR1 is MNHEY, CDR2 SVGEGT, per germline. Study-level findings and limits: A year had passed since transplant, and T-cell counts and diversity by then came mostly from newly produced T cells.

Regarding this clonotype: Its target is not known.

The chain carries TRBV6-2 or TRBV6-3 and TRBJ2-2, with D maybe TRBD2 (5 bases). This specimen was PBMCs, mostly from graft donor cells, taken 60 days after TCRalphabeta/CD19-depleted stem cell transplant. This clonotype was obtained from a male patient aged 2 to 10 who had a stem cell transplant for chronic granulomatous disease, so the T cells may come from the graft donor. The CDR3 region has the DNA TGTGCCAGCATCCCCTTCGACGGGGTAAAAGGGAACACCGGGGAGCTGTTTTTT. Translating it yields CASIPFDGVKGNTGELFF.